This T cell receptor (beta chain) was profiled in a study of vaccination and CD4 T cells after COVID-19. In the study overall: Control cultures used a CEFX viral epitope pool, an HIV-1 Nef peptide pool, or no peptide.

General study results and limits: Convalescent patients saw a median about 90% of their reactive clones show up only after vaccination. The rise in median SARS-CoV-2-reactive clonotypes, from around 20 to 38, was not significant.

Germline V lookup: CDR1 SGHDN, CDR2 FVKESK. The CDR3 covers 12 residues. The V end was cut by 2 bases, the J end by 4 bases, with 5 bases between. Researchers used the Oncomine TCR Beta short-read assay to sequence DNA from cultured CD4+ T cells. TCRdb redid the calling of the PCR reads with MiXCR, one entry per CDR3 protein. The table includes under 20,000 distinct CDR3 sequences, nearly 55% detected once. Concerning this clonotype itself: The antigen is not known.

Indicated treatment: 10-day PBMC culture with coronavirus spike peptide pools or control peptides (ViraFEST assay). Following expansion of antigen-specific T cells with peptide pools, ViraFEST then sequenced TCRs. The specimen was CD4+ T cells from blood, cultured in vitro, collected before SARS-CoV-2 vaccination. The chain is built from TRBV14 and TRBJ1-1, with a weak D call TRBD1 (5 bases). This sequence originates from a human donor who had recovered from COVID-19. CDR3 in amino acids: CASSQRGTEAFF. The CDR3 nucleotides are TGTGCCAGCAGCCAAAGGGGCACTGAAGCTTTCTTT.